The entry below describes one TCR beta chain. V gave up 4 bases and J gave up 0 bases, with 9 bases separating them. Germline CDR1 and CDR2: KGHSH and LQKENI. There are 14 residues in the CDR3. The method was immunoSEQ multiplex PCR; TCRdb's version includes in-frame clones alone and lacks a portion of them. The top ten clones hold around 5.4% of a sample with approximately 140,000 clones, 80% to 95% of them seen once. This entry belongs to a study of control samples from healthy donors and cancer patients. The chain uses TRBV18 and TRBJ2-5; D gene unclear. The TCR originated in a man younger than 35 in good health. Sequencing was carried out using blood. This CDR3 is CASSLLSDQETQYF. Written as DNA, the CDR3 is TGTGCCAGCTCACTCCTGTCGGACCAAGAGACCCAGTACTTC.